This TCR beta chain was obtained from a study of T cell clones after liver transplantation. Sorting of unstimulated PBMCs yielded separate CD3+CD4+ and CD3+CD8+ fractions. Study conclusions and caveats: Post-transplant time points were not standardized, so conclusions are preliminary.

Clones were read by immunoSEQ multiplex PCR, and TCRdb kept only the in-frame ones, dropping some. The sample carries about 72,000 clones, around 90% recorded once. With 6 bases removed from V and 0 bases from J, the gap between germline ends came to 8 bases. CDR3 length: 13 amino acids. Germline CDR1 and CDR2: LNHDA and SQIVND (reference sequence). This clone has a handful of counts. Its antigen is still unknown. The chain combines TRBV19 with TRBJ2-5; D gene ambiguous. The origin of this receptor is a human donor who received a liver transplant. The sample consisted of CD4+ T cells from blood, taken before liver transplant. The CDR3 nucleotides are TGTGCCAGTAGCCCGATCAACCAAGAGACCCAGTACTTC. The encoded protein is CASSPINQETQYF.